Listed below are T cell receptor beta chains from one sample, sequenced in a study of cytotoxic CD8 clonotypes in ibrutinib-treated CLL. The table came from immunoSEQ multiplex PCR; TCRdb's copy has only in-frame clones and leaves some out. The table lists around 14,000 clones, about 55% of them singletons. The specimen comprised PBMCs, sampled at a roughly 22-month disease-progression time point, from a patient treated with ibrutinib. Receptors originate from a human donor with chronic lymphocytic leukemia. CDR3s include the opening cysteine and the closing phenylalanine or tryptophan. D genes are given only for firm matches. Clone sizes are given selectively: once, few, many, or a class where the clone is expanded.

D	size	V	J	DNA	CDR3
TRBD1	-	TRBV9	TRBJ2-3	TGTGCCAGCAGCGTAATAGACAGGGTGGACACAGATACGCAGTATTTT	CASSVIDRVDTDTQYF
TRBD2	many	TRBV7-6	TRBJ2-5	TGTGCCAGCACCGAAGCCGTATCTGGACTAGTCGGAGAGACCCAGTACTTC	CASTEAVSGLVGETQYF
-	-	TRBV4-2	TRBJ1-1	TGTGCCAGCAGCCAAGAAAGGAGTCCAGGCAACACTGAAGCTTTCTTT	CASSQERSPGNTEAFF
-	-	TRBV4-1	TRBJ1-1	TGCGCCAGCAGCCAAGTTTTAGGGGGGAACACTGAAGCTTTCTTT	CASSQVLGGNTEAFF
-	few	TRBV2	TRBJ2-1	TGTGCCAGCAGGGTCACCCTCGTAACAGGGAATGAGCAGTTCTTC	CASRVTLVTGNEQFF
-	-	TRBV19	TRBJ2-7	TGTGCCAGTAGTATACGACCCGGGTACGAGCAGTACTTC	CASSIRPGYEQYF
-	-	TRBV15	TRBJ2-4	TGTGCCACCAGCGGCTCCCTTGGGGGAAGATTAGCCAAAAACATTCAGTACTTC	CATSGSLGGRLAKNIQYF
TRBD2	-	TRBV7-9	TRBJ2-5	TGTGCCAGCAGCCCACCAGGACTAGCTGGAGAGACCCAGTACTTC	CASSPPGLAGETQYF
-	-	TRBV4-1	TRBJ2-1	TGCGCCAGCAGCCAATGGGGTAATCTCGATGAGCAGTTCTTC	CASSQWGNLDEQFF
-	-	TRBV6-5	TRBJ2-2	TGTGCCAGCAGGGACAGGGAGCTGTTTTTT	CASRDRELFF
-	few	TRBV29-1	TRBJ2-5	TGCAGCGTTCCCCAGGGAGTGAAAGAGACCCAGTACTTC	CSVPQGVKETQYF
TRBD1	-	TRBV4-1	TRBJ1-2	TGCGCCAGCAGCCTCACGGGACAGGCCAACTATGGCTACACCTTC	CASSLTGQANYGYTF
-	few	TRBV7-6	TRBJ1-5	TGTGCCAGCAGCCCCATGGGGCAGAATCAGCCCCAGCATTTT	CASSPMGQNQPQHF
TRBD1	few	TRBV19	TRBJ1-2	TGTGCCAGTAGTAGGGACAGGAGTTATGGCTACACCTTC	CASSRDRSYGYTF
-	-	TRBV29-1	TRBJ1-4	TGCAGCGCGCAGGACGCCGAGAGGATTGTGTTTTTT	CSAQDAERIVFF
TRBD1	-	TRBV6-1	TRBJ2-5	TGTGCCAGTACCCGGACAGGGACAGGGGAGGAGACCCAGTACTTC	CASTRTGTGEETQYF
-	-	TRBV15	TRBJ1-5	TGTGCCACCAGCAGAGTACCCGGTACGGGGTCTCAAGTAATTAATCAGCCCCAGCATTTT	CATSRVPGTGSQVINQPQHF
TRBD1	-	TRBV5-4	TRBJ2-2	TGTGCCAGCAGCTTGGGGTCCGGGACAGGACTGACCGGGGAGCTGTTTTTT	CASSLGSGTGLTGELFF
-	-	TRBV10-3	TRBJ1-6	TGTGCCATCAGCTCCTCCACTGCAGGGAGGAATTCACCCCTCCACTTT	CAISSSTAGRNSPLHF
-	few	TRBV7-9	TRBJ2-5	TGTGCCAGCAGCTTAGTAGAGACCCAGTACTTC	CASSLVETQYF
-	once	TRBV7-9	TRBJ1-2	TGTGCCAGCAGCTTAATTACCGGGAAAGGCTACACCTTC	CASSLITGKGYTF
TRBD1	-	TRBV5-1	TRBJ2-7	TGCGCCAGCAGCTCACCGGGGACAGCCTACGAGCAGTACTTC	CASSSPGTAYEQYF
TRBD1	-	TRBV9	TRBJ2-2	TGTGCCAGCAGCGTACGGGGGACAGGGAACACCGGGGAGCTGTTTTTT	CASSVRGTGNTGELFF
TRBD1	few	TRBV7-8	TRBJ2-6	TGTGCCAGCAGCTTAGCCCCCGGGACAGGTCGACCTGGGGCCAACGTCCTGACTTTC	CASSLAPGTGRPGANVLTF
TRBD1	medium-sized	TRBV27	TRBJ1-6	TGTGCCAGCAGTTTCATCCCACAGGGGGCCCATCCACCCCTCCACTTT	CASSFIPQGAHPPLHF
-	-	TRBV2	TRBJ1-1	TGTGCCAGCAGTGATACCCTAATGAACACTGAAGCTTTCTTT	CASSDTLMNTEAFF
TRBD2	-	TRBV13	TRBJ2-1	TGTGCCAGCAGCTCGACTAGCTTCAATGAGCAGTTCTTC	CASSSTSFNEQFF
-	-	TRBV7-8	TRBJ1-1	TGTGCCAGCAGCTTAGGGACGGCGAACACTGAAGCTTTCTTT	CASSLGTANTEAFF
TRBD1	-	TRBV10-3	TRBJ2-7	TGTGCCATCAGTGAGGCCAGGGGGCAATTCTATGAGCAGTACTTC	CAISEARGQFYEQYF
TRBD1	once	TRBV27	TRBJ2-7	TGTGCCAGCAGTCCCGGACAGGGGACTCACGAGCAGTACTTC	CASSPGQGTHEQYF
-	-	TRBV19	TRBJ2-5	TGTGCCAGTAGCACAGGGAGTGGGGTCGCCCAGTACTTC	CASSTGSGVAQYF
TRBD1	-	TRBV7-6	TRBJ1-5	TGTGCCAGCAGCACGGGACAGGGCAGTAATCAGCCCCAGCATTTT	CASSTGQGSNQPQHF
-	few	TRBV4-1	TRBJ2-3	TGCGCCAGCAGCCCCGATGGGGTACTTAGCACAGATACGCAGTATTTT	CASSPDGVLSTDTQYF
-	-	TRBV27	TRBJ1-1	TGTGCCAGCAGTTTAGAGGGGGTGAACACTGAAGCTTTCTTT	CASSLEGVNTEAFF
-	-	TRBV4-1	TRBJ1-2	TGCGCCAGCAGCCCCGACACTAACTATGGCTACACCTTC	CASSPDTNYGYTF
-	-	TRBV19	TRBJ1-2	TGTGCCAGTAGTGATGGGCACTATGGCTACACCTTC	CASSDGHYGYTF
TRBD1	-	TRBV5-4	TRBJ1-1	TGTGCCAGCAGCAATGACAGGGACGTGAACACTGAAGCTTTCTTT	CASSNDRDVNTEAFF
-	-	TRBV11-2	TRBJ2-2	TGTGCCAGCAGCTTTAAGGACGGACACACCGGGGAGCTGTTTTTT	CASSFKDGHTGELFF
-	-	TRBV19	TRBJ2-7	TGTGCCACGACTGACAGCACCTACGAGCAGTACTTC	CATTDSTYEQYF
-	-	TRBV28	TRBJ2-7	TGTGCCAGCAGTTTGGGGGGAAGCTCCTACGAGCAGTACTTC	CASSLGGSSYEQYF
TRBD2	-	TRBV4-2	TRBJ2-7	TGTGCCAGCAGCCAAGGGCCCCAAGCGGGAAGAGGGGAGCAGTACTTC	CASSQGPQAGRGEQYF
TRBD1	-	TRBV10-3	TRBJ1-2	TGTGCCGTTAAACCGGGACAGGCTTCGGGTTCCTTCTTC	CAVKPGQASGSFF
TRBD2	-	TRBV10-2	TRBJ2-6	TGCGCCAGCAGAACGGGGGGTTCTGGGGCCAACGTCCTGACTTTC	CASRTGGSGANVLTF
TRBD1	-	TRBV11-2	TRBJ2-1	TGTGCCAGCAGCTTGCTCTCCGGGACAGAGTACAATGAGCAGTTCTTC	CASSLLSGTEYNEQFF
-	-	TRBV5-6	TRBJ2-7	TGTGCCAGCAGCTTGAGGGGCTACGAGCAGTACTTC	CASSLRGYEQYF
-	-	TRBV20-1	TRBJ1-1	TGCAGTGCTGATAGGATCACTGAAGCTTTCTTT	CSADRITEAFF
-	few	TRBV5-6	TRBJ2-5	TGTGCCAGCAGCTTGAATGTGGAGACCCAGTACTTC	CASSLNVETQYF
-	-	TRBV7-9	TRBJ2-7	TGTGCCAGCAGCTCCCGGGACCGAGCCTACGAGCAGTACTTC	CASSSRDRAYEQYF
-	few	TRBV27	TRBJ2-1	TGTGCCAGCAGTTTAGAGGGGGGATCAAATGAGCAGTTCTTC	CASSLEGGSNEQFF
-	-	TRBV2	TRBJ1-5	TGTGCCAGCAGTGAAAGTGCCTTAAATCAGCCCCAGCATTTT	CASSESALNQPQHF
-	-	TRBV10-3	TRBJ1-2	TGTGCCATCAGTGACGGGGGCCGGGGTGGCTACACCTTC	CAISDGGRGGYTF
-	few	TRBV7-9	TRBJ2-7	TGTGCCAGCAGCTTAAGTCAGCGGATTAGCCTTGGGACCTACGAGCAGTACTTC	CASSLSQRISLGTYEQYF
-	few	TRBV14	TRBJ2-7	TGTGCCAGCAGCCCAGGCCAGGGGTCCTCCTACGAGCAGTACTTC	CASSPGQGSSYEQYF
-	few	TRBV2	TRBJ2-5	TGTGCCAGCAGTGGCTTTTTAGGTGGGATACAAGAGACCCAGTACTTC	CASSGFLGGIQETQYF
-	-	TRBV5-1	TRBJ2-7	TGCGCCAGCAGCTTGGAATGGGGCTCATCCTACGAGCAGTACTTC	CASSLEWGSSYEQYF
TRBD1	few	TRBV11-2	TRBJ1-2	TGTGCCAGCAGCTTAGCAGGGCAGGGGGCTTATGGCTACACCTTC	CASSLAGQGAYGYTF
-	-	TRBV30	TRBJ1-1	TGTGCCTGGAGTGTCTGGTACACTGAAGCTTTCTTT	CAWSVWYTEAFF